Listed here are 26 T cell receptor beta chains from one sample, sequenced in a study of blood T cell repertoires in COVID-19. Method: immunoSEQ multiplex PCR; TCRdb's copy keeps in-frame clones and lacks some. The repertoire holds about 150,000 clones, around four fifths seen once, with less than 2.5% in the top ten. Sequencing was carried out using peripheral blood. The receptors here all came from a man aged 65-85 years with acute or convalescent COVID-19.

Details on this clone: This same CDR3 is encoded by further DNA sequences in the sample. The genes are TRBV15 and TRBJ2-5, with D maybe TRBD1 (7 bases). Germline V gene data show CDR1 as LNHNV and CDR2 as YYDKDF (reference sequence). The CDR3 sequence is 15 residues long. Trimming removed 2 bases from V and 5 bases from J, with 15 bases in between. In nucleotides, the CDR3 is TGTGCCACCAGCAGAAGGACTGCAGGGGGGGAGACCCAGTACTTC. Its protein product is CATSRRTAGGETQYF.

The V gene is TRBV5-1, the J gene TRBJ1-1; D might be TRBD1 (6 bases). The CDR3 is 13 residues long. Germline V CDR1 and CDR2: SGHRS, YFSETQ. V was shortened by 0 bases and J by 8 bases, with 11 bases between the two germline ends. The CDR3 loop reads CASSLVPGTEAFF. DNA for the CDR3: TGCGCCAGCAGCTTGGTACCCGGGACAGAAGCTTTCTTT. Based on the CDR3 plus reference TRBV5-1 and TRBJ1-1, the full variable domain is KAGVTQTPRYLIKTRGQQVTLSCSPISGHRSVSWYQQTPGQGLQFLFEYFSETQRNKGNFPGRFSGRQFSNSRSEMNVSTLELGDSALYLCASSLVPGTEAFFGQGTRLTVV.

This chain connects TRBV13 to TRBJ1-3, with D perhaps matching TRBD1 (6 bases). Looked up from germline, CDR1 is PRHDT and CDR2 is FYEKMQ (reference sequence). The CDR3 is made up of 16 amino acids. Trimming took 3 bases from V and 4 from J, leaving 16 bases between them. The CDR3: CASSFSGGQAGNTIYF. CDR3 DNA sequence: TGTGCCAGCAGCTTTAGCGGGGGGCAGGCCGGAAACACCATATATTTT.

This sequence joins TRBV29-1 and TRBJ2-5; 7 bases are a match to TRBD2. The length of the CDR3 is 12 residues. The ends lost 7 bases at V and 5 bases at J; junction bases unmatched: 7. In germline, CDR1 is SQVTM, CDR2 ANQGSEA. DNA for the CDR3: TGCAGCGACAGGACTAGTTGGGAGACCCAGTACTTC. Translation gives CSDRTSWETQYF.

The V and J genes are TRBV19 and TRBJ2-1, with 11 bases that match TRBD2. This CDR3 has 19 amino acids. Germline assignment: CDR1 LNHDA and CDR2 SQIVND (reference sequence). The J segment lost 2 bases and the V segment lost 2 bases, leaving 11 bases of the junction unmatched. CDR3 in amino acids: CASSIIGLAGGHPYNEQFF. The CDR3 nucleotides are TGTGCCAGTAGTATAATTGGTCTAGCGGGAGGTCACCCCTACAATGAGCAGTTCTTC.

Written as DNA, the CDR3 is TGTGCCACCAGTGATTTTGCGGGGGCGAACAACGAGCAGTACTTC. It is translated as CATSDFAGANNEQYF. The J gene is TRBJ2-7, the V gene TRBV24-1; a possible D gene is TRBD2 (7 bases). CDR3 length: 15 residues. The germline CDR1 and CDR2 sequences are KGHDR and SFDVKD. V lost 1 base, J lost 5 bases, and 14 bases lay in between.

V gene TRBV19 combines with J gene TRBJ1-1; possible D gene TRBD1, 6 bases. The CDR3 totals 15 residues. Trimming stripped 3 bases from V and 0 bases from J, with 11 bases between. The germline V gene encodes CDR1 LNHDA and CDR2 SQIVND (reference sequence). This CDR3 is CASSMGAGVNTEAFF. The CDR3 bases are TGTGCCAGTAGTATGGGCGCAGGGGTGAACACTGAAGCTTTCTTT.

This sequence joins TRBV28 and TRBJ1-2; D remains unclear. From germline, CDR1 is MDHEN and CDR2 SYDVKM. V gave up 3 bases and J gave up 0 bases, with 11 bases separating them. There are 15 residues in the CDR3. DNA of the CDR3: TGTGCCAGCAGTTTCCCGACCGGGGCTAACTATGGCTACACCTTC. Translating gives CASSFPTGANYGYTF.

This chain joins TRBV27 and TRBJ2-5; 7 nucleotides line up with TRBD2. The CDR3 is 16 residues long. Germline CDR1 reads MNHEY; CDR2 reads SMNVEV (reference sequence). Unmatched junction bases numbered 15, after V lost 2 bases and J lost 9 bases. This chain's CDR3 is CASSLTPGRTLWAQYF. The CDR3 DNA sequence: TGTGCCAGCAGTTTAACCCCCGGGAGGACTTTATGGGCCCAGTACTTC.

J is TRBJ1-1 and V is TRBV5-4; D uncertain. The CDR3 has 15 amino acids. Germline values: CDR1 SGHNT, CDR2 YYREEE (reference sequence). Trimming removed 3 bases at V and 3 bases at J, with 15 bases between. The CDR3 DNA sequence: TGTGCCAGCAGCTCTCGTTTTGGTAGAGACACTGAAGCTTTCTTT. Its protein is CASSSRFGRDTEAFF.

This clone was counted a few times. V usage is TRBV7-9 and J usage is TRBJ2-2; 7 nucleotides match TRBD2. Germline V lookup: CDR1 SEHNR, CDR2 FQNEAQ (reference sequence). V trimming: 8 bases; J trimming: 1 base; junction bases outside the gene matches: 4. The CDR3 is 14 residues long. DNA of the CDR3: TGTGCCAGCGGTTCTAGCGGGAACACCGGGGAGCTGTTTTTT. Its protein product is CASGSSGNTGELFF.

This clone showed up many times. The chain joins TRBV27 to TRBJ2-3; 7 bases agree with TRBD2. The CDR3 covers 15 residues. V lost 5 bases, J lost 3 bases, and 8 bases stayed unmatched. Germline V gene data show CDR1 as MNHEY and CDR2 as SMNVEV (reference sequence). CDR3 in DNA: TGTGCCAGCAGTCTTAGGGCGGGGGTTACAGATACGCAGTATTTT. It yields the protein CASSLRAGVTDTQYF.

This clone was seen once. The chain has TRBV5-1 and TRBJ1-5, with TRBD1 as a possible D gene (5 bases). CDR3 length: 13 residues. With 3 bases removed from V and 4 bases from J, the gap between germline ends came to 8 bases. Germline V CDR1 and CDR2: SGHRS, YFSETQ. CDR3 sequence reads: CASSSTVNQPQHF. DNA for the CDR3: TGCGCCAGCAGCTCGACAGTGAATCAGCCCCAGCATTTT.

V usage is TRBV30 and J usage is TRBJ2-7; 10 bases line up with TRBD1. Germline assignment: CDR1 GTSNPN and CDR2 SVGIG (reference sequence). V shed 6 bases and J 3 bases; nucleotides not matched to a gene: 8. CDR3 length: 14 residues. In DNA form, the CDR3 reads TGTGCCTGCAGGGGGGGGGACAGGGGCTACGAGCAGTACTTC. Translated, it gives CACRGGDRGYEQYF.

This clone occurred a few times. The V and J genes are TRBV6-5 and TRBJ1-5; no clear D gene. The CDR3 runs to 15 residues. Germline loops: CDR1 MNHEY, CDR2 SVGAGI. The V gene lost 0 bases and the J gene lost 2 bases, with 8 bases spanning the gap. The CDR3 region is CASSYSSGGNQPQHF. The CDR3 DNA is TGTGCCAGCAGTTACTCCTCCGGAGGCAATCAGCCCCAGCATTTT.

The CDR3: CASSAPTGAPTDTQYF. CDR3 coding DNA: TGTGCCAGCAGCGCACCGACAGGGGCCCCCACAGATACGCAGTATTTT. This chain uses TRBV9 with TRBJ2-3; 8 bases are a match to TRBD1. V shed 3 bases, J shed 2 bases, and the junction held 8 bases outside the gene matches. The CDR3 runs 16 residues. The germline gives CDR1 SGDLS, CDR2 YYNGEE.

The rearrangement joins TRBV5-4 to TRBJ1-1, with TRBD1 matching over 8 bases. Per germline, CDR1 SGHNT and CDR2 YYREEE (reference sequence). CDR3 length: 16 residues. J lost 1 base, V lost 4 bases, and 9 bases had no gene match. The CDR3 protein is CASSSGQGRRNTEAFF. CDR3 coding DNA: TGTGCCAGCAGCAGCGGACAGGGTAGAAGGAACACTGAAGCTTTCTTT.

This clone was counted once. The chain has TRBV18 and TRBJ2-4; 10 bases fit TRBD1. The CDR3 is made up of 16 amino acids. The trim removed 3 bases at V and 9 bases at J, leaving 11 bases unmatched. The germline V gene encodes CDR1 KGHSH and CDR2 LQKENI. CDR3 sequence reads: CASSPPGTGAYGIQYF. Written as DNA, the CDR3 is TGTGCCAGCTCACCCCCCGGGACAGGGGCGTACGGCATTCAGTACTTC. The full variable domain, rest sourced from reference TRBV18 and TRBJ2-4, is NAGVMQNPRHLVRRRGQEARLRCSPMKGHSHVYWYRQLPEEGLKFMVYLQKENIIDESGMPKERFSAEFPKEGPSILRIQQVVRGDSAAYFCASSPPGTGAYGIQYFGAGTRLSVL.

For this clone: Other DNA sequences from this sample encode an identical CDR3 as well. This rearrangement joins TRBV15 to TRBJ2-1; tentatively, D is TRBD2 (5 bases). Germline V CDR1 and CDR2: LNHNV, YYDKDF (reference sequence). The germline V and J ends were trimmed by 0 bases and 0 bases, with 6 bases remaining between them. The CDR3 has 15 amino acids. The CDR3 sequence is CATSRDRGSYNEQFF. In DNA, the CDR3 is TGTGCCACCAGCAGAGATCGGGGCTCCTACAATGAGCAGTTCTTC.

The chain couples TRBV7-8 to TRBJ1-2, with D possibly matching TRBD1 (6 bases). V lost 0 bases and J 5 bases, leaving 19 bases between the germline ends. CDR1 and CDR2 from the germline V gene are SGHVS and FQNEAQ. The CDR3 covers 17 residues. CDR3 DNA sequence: TGTGCCAGCAGCTTAGCGTCACAGGGTTTCATGAGATATGGCTACACCTTC. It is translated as CASSLASQGFMRYGYTF.

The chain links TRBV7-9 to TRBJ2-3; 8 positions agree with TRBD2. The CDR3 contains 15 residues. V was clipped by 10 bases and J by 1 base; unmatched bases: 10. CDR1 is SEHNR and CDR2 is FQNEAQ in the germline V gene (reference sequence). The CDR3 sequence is CATPGEAGGTDTQYF. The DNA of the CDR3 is TGTGCCACGCCCGGCGAAGCGGGGGGCACAGATACGCAGTATTTT.

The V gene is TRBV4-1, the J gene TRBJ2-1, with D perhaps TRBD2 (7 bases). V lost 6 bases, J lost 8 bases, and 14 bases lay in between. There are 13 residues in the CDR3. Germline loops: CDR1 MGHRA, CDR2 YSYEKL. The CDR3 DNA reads TGCGCCAGCAGAAAGCCCGGGGGGCATGAGCAGTTCTTC. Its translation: CASRKPGGHEQFF.

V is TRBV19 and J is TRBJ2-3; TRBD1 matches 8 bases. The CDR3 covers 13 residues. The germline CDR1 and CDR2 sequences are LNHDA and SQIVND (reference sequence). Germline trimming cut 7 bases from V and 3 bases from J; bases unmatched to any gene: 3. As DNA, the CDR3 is TGTGCCAGTACGGGGGACAGGACAGATACGCAGTATTTT. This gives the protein CASTGDRTDTQYF.

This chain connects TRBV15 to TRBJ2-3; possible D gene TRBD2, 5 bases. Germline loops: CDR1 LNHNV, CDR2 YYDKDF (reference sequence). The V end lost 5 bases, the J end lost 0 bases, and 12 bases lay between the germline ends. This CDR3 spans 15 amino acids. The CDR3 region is CATSPYGVSTDTQYF. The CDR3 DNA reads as TGTGCCACCAGCCCCTACGGGGTTAGCACAGATACGCAGTATTTT.

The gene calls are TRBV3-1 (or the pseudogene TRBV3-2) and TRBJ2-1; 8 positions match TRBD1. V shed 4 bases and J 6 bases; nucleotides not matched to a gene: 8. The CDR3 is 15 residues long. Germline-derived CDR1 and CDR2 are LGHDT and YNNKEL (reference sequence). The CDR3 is CASSLRGTGGNEQFF. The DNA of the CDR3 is TGTGCCAGCAGCCTCCGTGGGACAGGCGGCAATGAGCAGTTCTTC.

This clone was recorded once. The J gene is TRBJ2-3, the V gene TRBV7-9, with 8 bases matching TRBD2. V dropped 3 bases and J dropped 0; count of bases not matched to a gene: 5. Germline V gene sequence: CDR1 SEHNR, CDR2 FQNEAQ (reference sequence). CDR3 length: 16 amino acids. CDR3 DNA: TGTGCCAGCAGCTTTTTGGCGGGGGGTAGCACAGATACGCAGTATTTT. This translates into CASSFLAGGSTDTQYF.